Listed below are T cell receptor beta chains from one sample, sequenced in a study of T cell repertoires in cytomegalovirus infection. TCRdb re-analysed the reads in MiXCR, keeping a single row per CDR3 protein. The data hold 450,000 to 550,000 distinct CDR3 sequences, with more than 15% observed a single time. Sample: CD8+ T cells from PBMCs. The receptors here all came from a human donor in good health (CMV status not recorded). Some clones in this sample may be carry-over from other donors' samples. Both conserved end residues are trimmed from each CDR3. Fields, in order: V gene, J gene, D gene, CDR3 protein. The D gene is left open where the match is weak.

v_call: TRBV19; j_call: TRBJ1-1; d_call: .; cdr3_aa: ASSIGLREAF
v_call: TRBV19; j_call: TRBJ1-2; d_call: .; cdr3_aa: ASSIRSIYGYT
v_call: TRBV5-1; j_call: TRBJ1-2; d_call: .; cdr3_aa: ASSLGPWGEPRGYT
v_call: TRBV29-1; j_call: TRBJ2-3; d_call: TRBD2; cdr3_aa: SVGSLAGVTSTDTQY
v_call: TRBV7-3; j_call: TRBJ1-2; d_call: TRBD1; cdr3_aa: ASSLTGTANGYT
v_call: TRBV27; j_call: TRBJ2-7; d_call: .; cdr3_aa: ASSFSGALYEQY
v_call: TRBV20-1; j_call: TRBJ2-5; d_call: .; cdr3_aa: SAREENQETQY
v_call: TRBV12-5; j_call: TRBJ1-1; d_call: .; cdr3_aa: ASGSTGLGTEAF
v_call: TRBV10-1; j_call: TRBJ1-1; d_call: .; cdr3_aa: ASSAEVRTEAF
v_call: TRBV7-9; j_call: TRBJ2-1; d_call: TRBD2; cdr3_aa: ASSLAPSGYNEQF
v_call: TRBV6-1; j_call: TRBJ1-1; d_call: .; cdr3_aa: ASKGEWGNTEAF
v_call: TRBV7-9; j_call: TRBJ2-3; d_call: TRBD2; cdr3_aa: ASSPLGGRATDTQY
v_call: TRBV20-1; j_call: TRBJ2-1; d_call: TRBD2; cdr3_aa: SARGTSGVDLYNEQF
v_call: TRBV11-2; j_call: TRBJ1-1; d_call: TRBD1; cdr3_aa: ASSTRQGWTEAF
v_call: TRBV27; j_call: TRBJ2-4; d_call: .; cdr3_aa: ASSLFGQKNIQY
v_call: TRBV19; j_call: TRBJ2-5; d_call: .; cdr3_aa: ASSRGRGLQETQY
v_call: TRBV27; j_call: TRBJ2-7; d_call: .; cdr3_aa: ASALASSYEQY
v_call: TRBV7-9; j_call: TRBJ1-6; d_call: .; cdr3_aa: ASSLSELDSPLH
v_call: TRBV7-8; j_call: TRBJ1-3; d_call: TRBD1; cdr3_aa: ASRDPTGTGPGNTIY
v_call: TRBV2; j_call: TRBJ2-5; d_call: .; cdr3_aa: ASSVELQETQY
v_call: TRBV29-1; j_call: TRBJ1-1; d_call: .; cdr3_aa: SAYRDGGLGAF
v_call: TRBV6-2/TRBV6-3; j_call: TRBJ2-7; d_call: .; cdr3_aa: ASSGGLYRESSYEQY
v_call: TRBV27; j_call: TRBJ2-3; d_call: TRBD2; cdr3_aa: ASSIPTSGRPDTQY
v_call: TRBV25-1; j_call: TRBJ1-5; d_call: TRBD1; cdr3_aa: ASSGRTGEYPQH
v_call: TRBV12-3/TRBV12-4; j_call: TRBJ1-4; d_call: .; cdr3_aa: ASSLSGEVGKLF
v_call: TRBV5-4; j_call: TRBJ2-1; d_call: .; cdr3_aa: ASSHETNEQF
v_call: TRBV28; j_call: TRBJ2-4; d_call: TRBD2; cdr3_aa: ASGAGREGGLAKNIQY
v_call: TRBV6-5; j_call: TRBJ2-7; d_call: TRBD2; cdr3_aa: ASSYGGRSNEQY
v_call: TRBV20-1; j_call: TRBJ2-7; d_call: TRBD2; cdr3_aa: SGEPSGGPDEQY
v_call: TRBV7-3; j_call: TRBJ2-7; d_call: TRBD1; cdr3_aa: ASSPGTGREQY
v_call: TRBV7-9; j_call: TRBJ2-5; d_call: .; cdr3_aa: ASSHRTARSQETQY
v_call: TRBV3-1; j_call: TRBJ2-7; d_call: .; cdr3_aa: ASSQKLSPYEQY
v_call: TRBV5-1; j_call: TRBJ2-5; d_call: TRBD2; cdr3_aa: ASRPLAGGGETQY
v_call: TRBV6-1; j_call: TRBJ2-7; d_call: TRBD2; cdr3_aa: ASSGLAGLGVYEQY
v_call: TRBV5-1; j_call: TRBJ2-7; d_call: TRBD1; cdr3_aa: ASSLGQPGQGRRSYEQY
v_call: TRBV7-3; j_call: TRBJ2-2; d_call: .; cdr3_aa: ASRAPGTGELF
v_call: TRBV5-1; j_call: TRBJ2-5; d_call: TRBD2; cdr3_aa: ASAMERGGRETQY
v_call: TRBV7-8; j_call: TRBJ2-1; d_call: .; cdr3_aa: ASSFRGRGVDEQF
v_call: TRBV28; j_call: TRBJ2-7; d_call: .; cdr3_aa: ASRDFSSYEQY
v_call: TRBV27; j_call: TRBJ2-7; d_call: TRBD1; cdr3_aa: ASSSDRGRLYEQY
v_call: TRBV6-1; j_call: TRBJ1-5; d_call: TRBD1; cdr3_aa: ASSVRQGAKQPQH
v_call: TRBV27; j_call: TRBJ2-7; d_call: .; cdr3_aa: ASSSASATYEQY
v_call: TRBV19; j_call: TRBJ2-5; d_call: TRBD1; cdr3_aa: ASSRRQGAMGETQY
v_call: TRBV10-3; j_call: TRBJ2-1; d_call: .; cdr3_aa: AISESKDIAYNEQF
v_call: TRBV23-1; j_call: TRBJ1-6; d_call: TRBD1; cdr3_aa: ASSRGDSPLH
v_call: TRBV5-6; j_call: TRBJ1-2; d_call: TRBD1; cdr3_aa: ASSHSTGVWGYT
v_call: TRBV20-1; j_call: TRBJ1-2; d_call: .; cdr3_aa: SARSVLGTPHEGYT
v_call: TRBV29-1; j_call: TRBJ2-5; d_call: .; cdr3_aa: SVALGVQETQY
v_call: TRBV5-6; j_call: TRBJ2-5; d_call: TRBD1; cdr3_aa: ASSLGTGSFFSETQY
v_call: TRBV2; j_call: TRBJ1-2; d_call: .; cdr3_aa: ASRGAGHT
v_call: TRBV6-5; j_call: TRBJ2-7; d_call: .; cdr3_aa: ASSDRGLEQY
v_call: TRBV29-1; j_call: TRBJ2-1; d_call: .; cdr3_aa: SVDPDSDNEQF
v_call: TRBV11-2; j_call: TRBJ2-1; d_call: TRBD1; cdr3_aa: ASSLDEGGAGNEQF
v_call: TRBV27; j_call: TRBJ2-7; d_call: TRBD1; cdr3_aa: ASSLIGTEPYEQY
v_call: TRBV5-5; j_call: TRBJ2-7; d_call: TRBD2; cdr3_aa: ASSADVGTSGLYEQY
v_call: TRBV6-4; j_call: TRBJ1-1; d_call: .; cdr3_aa: ASSDEGGDTEAF
v_call: TRBV10-3; j_call: TRBJ2-3; d_call: .; cdr3_aa: AISFGQHADTQY
v_call: TRBV6-5; j_call: TRBJ1-2; d_call: .; cdr3_aa: ASSYEAENYGYT